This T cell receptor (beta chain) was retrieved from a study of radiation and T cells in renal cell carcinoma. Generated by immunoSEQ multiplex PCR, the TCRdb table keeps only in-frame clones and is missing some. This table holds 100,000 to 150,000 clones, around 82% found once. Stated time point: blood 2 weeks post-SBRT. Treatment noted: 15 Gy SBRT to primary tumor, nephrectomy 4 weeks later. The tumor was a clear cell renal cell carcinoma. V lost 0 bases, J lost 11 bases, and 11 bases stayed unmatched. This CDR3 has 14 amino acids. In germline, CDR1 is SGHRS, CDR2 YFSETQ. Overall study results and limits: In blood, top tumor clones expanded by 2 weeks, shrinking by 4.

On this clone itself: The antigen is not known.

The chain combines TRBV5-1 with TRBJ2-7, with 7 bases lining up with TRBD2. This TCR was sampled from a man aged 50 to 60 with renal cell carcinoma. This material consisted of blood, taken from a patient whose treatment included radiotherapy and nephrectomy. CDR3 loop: CASSLDSASREEYF. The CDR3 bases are TGCGCCAGCAGCTTGGATAGTGCTAGCCGGGAGGAGTACTTC.